This TCR beta chain was sequenced in a study of CD8 T cells in ankylosing spondylitis. Findings of the study overall: What appeared characteristic of ankylosing spondylitis blood was a TCR beta motif of 7 or 8 highly homologous variants. There was reportedly significant enrichment of clones that were disease-linked in matched ankylosing spondylitis synovial fluid.

CDR1 and CDR2 from the germline V gene are MNHEY and SMNVEV (reference sequence). The CDR3 extends over 14 amino acids. V shed 4 bases, J shed 4 bases, and the junction held 3 bases outside the gene matches. This clonotype was picked up many times. Antigen unknown. Quantitative molecular-barcoded 5'-RACE generated the TCR beta libraries. One entry per CDR3 protein results from TCRdb running MiXCR on the 5' RACE reads. The sample holds 500,000 to 650,000 distinct CDR3 sequences, over 4% seen once. The material sequenced was blood, either unsorted or a sorted T cell fraction (not recorded which). The receptor was derived from a male donor with ankylosing spondylitis. The chain is built from TRBV27 and TRBJ2-1; 8 nucleotides agree with TRBD2. The CDR3, as DNA: TGTGCCAGCAGTTACGGGAGGGTTTACAATGAGCAGTTCTTC. Translating gives CASSYGRVYNEQFF.